This TCR beta chain was identified in a study of blood T cell repertoires in COVID-19. Across the study: The samples span acute and convalescent COVID-19 from the United States, Italy and Spain. In each case, the material was cDNA or gDNA derived from T cells, B-cell-depleted T cells, or PBMCs.

The CDR3 has 17 residues. Germline CDR1 is KGHSH and CDR2 is LQKENI. V lost 4 bases and J lost 5; bases outside the gene matches: 16. In the authors' workflow: From reference gene primer amplification, estimates of nucleated cell counts were derived. TCRdb's table, derived via immunoSEQ multiplex PCR, lists solely in-frame clones and lacks some. For V, J and clone size, that table is used; D and trimming come from the DNA. The table has some 500,000 clones, approximately 91% seen once. A Seattle source enrolled patients during active infection and followed them longitudinally. The specimen was peripheral blood. The clonotype was recovered from a woman aged 45-65 years with COVID-19, enrolled during active disease. The V gene is TRBV18, the J gene TRBJ2-5, with 7 nucleotides matching TRBD1. DNA for the CDR3: TGTGCCAGCTCACAGACGACAGGGCGAAGTAGGCCCGAGACCCAGTACTTC. Translation gives CASSQTTGRSRPETQYF. Combining the CDR3 with reference TRBV18 and TRBJ2-5 gives the whole variable domain NAGVMQNPRHLVRRRGQEARLRCSPMKGHSHVYWYRQLPEEGLKFMVYLQKENIIDESGMPKERFSAEFPKEGPSILRIQQVVRGDSAAYFCASSQTTGRSRPETQYFGPGTRLLVL.